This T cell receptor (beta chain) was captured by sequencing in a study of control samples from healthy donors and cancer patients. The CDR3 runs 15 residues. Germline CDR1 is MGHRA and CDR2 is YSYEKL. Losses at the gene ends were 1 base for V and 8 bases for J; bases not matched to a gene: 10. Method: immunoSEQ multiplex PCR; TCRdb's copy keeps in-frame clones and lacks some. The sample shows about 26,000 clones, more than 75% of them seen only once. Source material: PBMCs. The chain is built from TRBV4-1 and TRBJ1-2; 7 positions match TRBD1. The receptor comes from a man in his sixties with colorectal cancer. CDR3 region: CASSQGQDRVRGYTF. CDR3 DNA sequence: TGCGCCAGCAGCCAAGGGCAAGACAGGGTGCGGGGCTACACCTTC.